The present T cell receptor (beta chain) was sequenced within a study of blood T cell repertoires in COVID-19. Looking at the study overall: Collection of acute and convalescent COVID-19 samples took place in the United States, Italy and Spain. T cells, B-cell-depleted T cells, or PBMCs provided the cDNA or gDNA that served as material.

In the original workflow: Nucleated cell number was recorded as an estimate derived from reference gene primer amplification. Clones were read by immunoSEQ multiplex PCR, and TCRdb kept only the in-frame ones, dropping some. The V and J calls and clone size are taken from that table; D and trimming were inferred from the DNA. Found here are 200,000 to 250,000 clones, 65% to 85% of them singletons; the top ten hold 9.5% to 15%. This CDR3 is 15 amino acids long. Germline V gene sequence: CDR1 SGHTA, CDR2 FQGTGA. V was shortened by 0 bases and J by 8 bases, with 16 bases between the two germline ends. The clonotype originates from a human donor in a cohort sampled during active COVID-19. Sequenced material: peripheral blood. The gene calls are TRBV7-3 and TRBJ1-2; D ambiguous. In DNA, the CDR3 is TGTGCCAGCAGCTTAACGTCGACATACAACAAGGGCTACACCTTC. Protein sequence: CASSLTSTYNKGYTF.